This T cell receptor beta chain was found in a study of T cells after yellow fever vaccination. TCRdb re-analysed the 5' RACE reads in MiXCR, keeping a single row per CDR3 protein. The sample has under 300,000 distinct CDR3 sequences, 6.9% seen once; the top ten hold approximately 0.84%. This clonotype was picked up a small number of times. Its target is not known. Study conclusions and caveats: Only a minor proportion of clonotypes was detected across both CD4 and CD8 compartments.

Germline CDR1 reads MNHNS; CDR2 reads SASEGT. The V segment lost 6 bases and the J segment 3 bases; nucleotides outside the gene matches: 14. The CDR3 is 17 residues long. The sequence was collected from a man aged 30-40 years who received the YFV17D yellow fever vaccine. The chain couples TRBV6-1 to TRBJ1-2; 9 bases agree with TRBD1. The input for sequencing was CD4+ T cells sorted from PBMCs, taken 15 days after the yellow fever booster vaccination. This CDR3 reads CASSPLTRQGDYYGYTF. The CDR3 DNA reads TGTGCCAGCAGCCCATTAACCCGACAGGGGGATTACTATGGCTACACCTTC.